This T cell receptor (beta chain) was documented in a study of T cells in Graves' hyperthyroidism and ophthalmopathy (dated by TCRdb to the late 2010s). A note on the overall study: Peripheral blood was collected at initial diagnosis, before any treatment. To identify TCR V-J signatures that set the groups apart, the researchers used a discovery cohort of more than 95 patients, made up of roughly 40 with Graves' ophthalmopathy and 55 to 65 with stable Graves' hyperthyroidism. An independent validation cohort of about 19 hyperthyroidism patients and about 16 patients who later progressed to ophthalmopathy tested prospective prediction of ophthalmopathy. The roughly 91 discovery patients were randomly divided into training and test sets at a 7:3 ratio. Thyroid tissue and blood T-cell repertoires from about six Graves' hyperthyroidism patients were also compared in the study. Following sampling, methimazole starting at 30 mg daily was given to hyperthyroidism patients, and high-dose intravenous methylprednisolone was given to ophthalmopathy patients. TCR Vbeta CDR3 sequencing of 120 to 150 peripheral blood samples (under 45 ophthalmopathy, over 70 hyperthyroidism and approximately 17 progressor patients) is reported in the paper. The investigation overall reported the following: Sample size was not statistically predetermined, and blinding of investigators to group allocation was not performed. In cross-validation, a model built on a 13 V-J signature told ophthalmopathy apart from stable hyperthyroidism with under 90% sensitivity and about 81% specificity, and in testing the same model reached 80%/75%. Most expanded thyroid clonotypes (frequency above 0.001) were also found in blood, which suggests that blood repertoires may mirror thyroid immune responses. During validation, the model predicted progression to ophthalmopathy a median of about 5.9 months ahead of onset, with approximately 71% sensitivity and under 85% specificity.

Trimming removed 6 bases from V and 6 bases from J; the gene matches leave 7 bases unexplained. CDR1 and CDR2, per the germline V gene, are MNHNS and SASEGT. The CDR3 runs 14 residues from the cysteine to the phenylalanine. The read is trimmed to its CDR3 DNA, 42 bases read in frame from base 1. This clonotype was picked up many times. The specificity of this receptor is unknown. There are no base qualities to consult, and no much larger clone falls within one base. Amplification of TCR beta CDR3 regions was carried out from RNA transcripts. The TCR CDR3 was subjected to a first round of RT-PCR using the HTBI primer set and the Qiagen OneStep RT-PCR kit. Libraries were constructed in a second round of multiplex PCR, after which size selection and purification were performed. The libraries were sequenced on an Illumina HiSeq2000 using paired-end 100 bp reads. Per the source publication's procedure: SOAPnuke was used to process the raw data, with reads discarded if the reads contained adapters or uncalled bases, had a mean Phred below 15, or lacked an exact constant-primer or identifier match. High-quality paired reads were merged using COPE v1.2.5, and each unique nucleotide sequence was defined as a clonotype. MiTCR v1.1 was used to align clonotypes to the IMGT TRBV, TRBD and TRBJ reference segments. The analysis was restricted to V-J combinations with a frequency above 0.0001, which together covered 99.2% of the repertoires. A TCS score was defined as the ratio between F50 (clonal expansion) and ExV (chaos), using BLOSUM62-based TCRdist between CDR3 peptides within each V-J. Welch's t-statistics and random forest reduced fewer than 550 V-J features to 10 to 15, which were used in a naive Bayes classifier (R e1071). The public reads were reanalyzed by TCRdb: fastp trimming at Q25, MiXCR alignment, in-frame beta chains only. For every CDR3 protein sequence, its rows merge into one entry that carries the most common genes and DNA. TCRdb assigned the V and J calls; the authors' analysis was not used. This sample is represented by about 350,000 distinct CDR3 sequences; 15% to 20% of them were singletons. About 14% of the sample lies in the top ten.

Moderately to severely active disease, a Clinical Activity Score of at least 3, a NOSPECS grade of at least 4, and a duration under 3 months were present in ophthalmopathy patients. Patients with uncontrolled infections, other autoimmune diseases, pregnancy or lactation were excluded. Diagnoses were established on the basis of clinical symptoms, serum thyroxine and TRAb, thyroid ultrasound, and orbital computed tomography. PBMCs were isolated from approximately 10 ml of fresh peripheral blood by Ficoll-Paque density gradient centrifugation. Total RNA was extracted with Trizol reagent, and quality was checked on an Agilent 2100 Bioanalyzer.

Sequences were obtained from blood. The receptor chain draws on TRBV6-1 and TRBJ1-2; 10 of the junction bases match TRBD1. This clonotype was obtained from a woman aged 40 to 50 with Graves' ophthalmopathy. In nucleotide form, the sequence is TGTGCCAGCAGGTCGACAGGGGGCGCTGATGGCTACACCTTC. This yields the protein CASRSTGGADGYTF.